This T cell receptor beta chain was identified during a study of blood T cell repertoires in COVID-19. Whole-study context: Samples representing acute and convalescent COVID-19 were sourced from the United States, Italy and Spain.

Authors' processing steps: How many nucleated cells were present was estimated from reference gene primer amplification. TCRdb's table, derived via immunoSEQ multiplex PCR, lists solely in-frame clones and lacks some. The DNA was the basis for D and trimming; V, J and clone size are from that table. The sample carries some 290,000 clones, nearly 90% recorded once. Seattle cases were enrolled at active infection and followed longitudinally. This CDR3 is built from 15 residues. CDR1 is SNHLY and CDR2 is FYNNEI in the germline V gene. V lost 6 bases to trimming and J lost 4 bases; unmatched junction nucleotides: 3.

This TCR came from a woman in her 30s with COVID-19, enrolled during active disease. The chain joins TRBV2 to TRBJ2-7; 16 bases are a match to TRBD2. The sample comprised peripheral blood. The CDR3 is CASRGLAGGPYEQYF. As DNA, the CDR3 is TGTGCCAGCAGGGGACTAGCGGGGGGGCCGTACGAGCAGTACTTC.